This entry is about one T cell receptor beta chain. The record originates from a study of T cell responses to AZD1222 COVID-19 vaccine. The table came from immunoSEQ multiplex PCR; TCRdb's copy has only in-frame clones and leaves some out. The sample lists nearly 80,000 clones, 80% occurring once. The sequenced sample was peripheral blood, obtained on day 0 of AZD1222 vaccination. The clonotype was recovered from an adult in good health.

The CDR3 region has the DNA TGCAGCGTTGATCTCGGCAGGGGCTCCGTTGAAGAGCAGTACTTC. This translates into CSVDLGRGSVEEQYF. The chain carries TRBV29-1 and TRBJ2-7, with D perhaps TRBD1 (6 bases). The germline gives CDR1 SQVTM, CDR2 ANQGSEA. The V and J ends lost 3 bases and 7 bases respectively, with 22 bases between them. This CDR3 is 15 amino acids long.